A selection of T cell receptor beta chains follows, all from one sample in a study of T-cell memory formation after mild COVID-19. TCRdb reanalysed the 5' RACE reads using MiXCR and keeps one entry per CDR3 protein. The data contain roughly 510,000 distinct CDR3 sequences, 17% of them seen just once; the ten biggest clones take up less than 10%. Sequencing was performed on PBMCs or a T cell subset sorted from them (not recorded which). The source of these receptors is an adult woman who had mild COVID-19 (a few samples of this study predate the infection). Cell type and time point are not known. CDR3s include the opening cysteine and the closing phenylalanine or tryptophan. The D gene is left open where the match is weak. Size is omitted from some rows. Given values are once, few, many or a class for expanded clones.

>TRBJ2-5|.|TRBV3-1|.
TGTGCCAGCAGCCAAGATCGGATGGACTATGGAAAGACCCAGTACTTC
CASSQDRMDYGKTQYF
>TRBJ2-3|.|TRBV20-1|few
TGCAGTGCTAGTCCTACTACCTATCTACACACAGATACGCAGTATTTT
CSASPTTYLHTDTQYF
>TRBJ2-7|.|TRBV27|many
TGTGCCAGCAGTTTATCTGTACCGGCCTTCTACGAGCAGTACTTC
CASSLSVPAFYEQYF
>TRBJ2-5|.|TRBV7-9|few
TGTGCCAGCAGCCCTAGAGGGGTCTACGGGGGCCAAGAGACCCAGTACTTC
CASSPRGVYGGQETQYF
>TRBJ2-7|.|TRBV6-2/TRBV6-3|.
TGTGCCAGTTCCCTCGAGGGTTCCTACTACGAGCAGTACTTC
CASSLEGSYYEQYF
>TRBJ2-7|TRBD2|TRBV7-2|.
TGTGCCAGCAGCTTAGAGGCGGGAGGGGCCTACGAGCAGTACTTC
CASSLEAGGAYEQYF
>TRBJ2-7|.|TRBV21-1|many
TGTGCCAGCAGCTACCCTATGAGGACTAGTACTCCCCTTTACGAGCAGTACTTC
CASSYPMRTSTPLYEQYF
>TRBJ2-5|TRBD2|TRBV29-1|.
TGCAGCGTTGATAACCGGGGAGCGGGAGTACCAGAGACCCAGTACTTC
CSVDNRGAGVPETQYF
>TRBJ2-3|TRBD2|TRBV5-1|few
TGCGCCACGAGACTAGCGGGGGGGTTGGATACGCAGTATTTT
CATRLAGGLDTQYF
>TRBJ2-5|TRBD2|TRBV29-1|few
TGCAGCGTTCGAGCGGGGGGGAGGGAGACCCAGTACTTC
CSVRAGGRETQYF
>TRBJ2-7|TRBD2|TRBV20-1|few
TGCAGGTCAAGTTCTAGCGGGTCCTACGAGCAGTACTTC
CRSSSSGSYEQYF
>TRBJ2-1|TRBD1|TRBV7-3|few
TGTGCCAGCAGCCCCAGGGGGCAGAATGAGCAGTTCTTC
CASSPRGQNEQFF
>TRBJ1-5|.|TRBV5-1|.
TGCGCCAGCAGCGCGGGGGGGGATCAGCCCCAGCATTTT
CASSAGGDQPQHF
>TRBJ2-1|TRBD2|TRBV15|few
TGTGCCACCAGCAGAGCGGCGGCGGGAGGGGACAATGAGCAGTTCTTC
CATSRAAAGGDNEQFF
>TRBJ2-1|.|TRBV24-1|.
TGTGCCACCAGTCCCCTTGGTGGCTCCTACAATGAGCAGTTCTTC
CATSPLGGSYNEQFF
>TRBJ2-1|.|TRBV6-1|.
TGTGCCAGCAGTGAAGTTTTTGGGGTTTGGCAGTTCTTC
CASSEVFGVWQFF
>TRBJ2-3|TRBD2|TRBV4-1|.
TGCGCCAGCAGACCGGGAGGCAGCCTTGCCGTCGATACGCAGTATTTT
CASRPGGSLAVDTQYF
>TRBJ1-6|TRBD1|TRBV12-3/TRBV12-4|.
TGTGCCAGCAGAAGGGGACAGGGAGGCTCACCCCTCCACTTT
CASRRGQGGSPLHF
>TRBJ2-7|TRBD1|TRBV2|few
TGTGCCGTGCCTCGGGACAGGGATTACGAGCAGTACTTC
CAVPRDRDYEQYF
>TRBJ2-2|TRBD1|TRBV5-1|.
TGCGCCAGCACCCGGACAGGCCTGGGCGGGGAGCTGTTTTTT
CASTRTGLGGELFF
>TRBJ2-1|TRBD2|TRBV2|.
TGTGCCAGCAGTCTAGATAGCGGGAGGGCCCTGTTCTTC
CASSLDSGRALFF
>TRBJ2-5|.|TRBV5-1|many
TGTGCCAGCAGCTTAGTCCCTGGGACCCAAGAGACCCAGTACTTC
CASSLVPGTQETQYF
>TRBJ2-6|TRBD1|TRBV6-5|.
TGTGCCAGCAGTCAATGGGACAGCCGCTTTATCCGTCGGTCTGGGGCCAACGTCCTGACTTTC
CASSQWDSRFIRRSGANVLTF
>TRBJ1-1|.|TRBV29-1|few
TGCAGCGTTTGGGGCCACGGGGGGGCTCAGTCTGAAGCTTTCTTT
CSVWGHGGAQSEAFF
>TRBJ1-5|.|TRBV2|.
TGTGCCAGGGGGGGTGGAGATAGCAATCAGCCCCAGCATTTT
CARGGGDSNQPQHF
>TRBJ2-5|.|TRBV4-3|few
TGCGCCAGCAGCCAAGCTCTTAGTCGGTTGGCTGAGACCCAGTACTTC
CASSQALSRLAETQYF
>TRBJ1-2|.|TRBV10-3|.
TGTGCCATCAGTGAGTCGAAAGGAGCTAACTATGGCTACACCTTC
CAISESKGANYGYTF
>TRBJ1-2|TRBD1|TRBV5-1|.
TGCGCCAGCAATCCCTCCGGACAGGGGGCAAATGGCTACACCTTC
CASNPSGQGANGYTF
>TRBJ2-1|.|TRBV5-1|few
TGCGCCAGCAGCTTCATCAGCGGCAATGAGCAGTTCTTC
CASSFISGNEQFF
>TRBJ1-4|.|TRBV5-1|.
TGCGCCAGCACCCAAGGACCGCCGGGACTGCATAATGAAAAACTGTTTTTT
CASTQGPPGLHNEKLFF
>TRBJ2-5|.|TRBV7-2|few
TGTGCCAGCAGCTTACCTGGGCCGAGCCAGTACTTC
CASSLPGPSQYF
>TRBJ2-7|.|TRBV11-2|.
TGTGCCAGCAGCTCTAGGGGGACTTCGGTCCGAAACGAGCAGTACTTC
CASSSRGTSVRNEQYF
>TRBJ2-5|TRBD2|TRBV11-2|few
TGTGCCAGCAGCCTGAGCGGGGGCCTGCAAGAGACCCAGTACTTC
CASSLSGGLQETQYF
>TRBJ1-6|.|TRBV6-5|.
TGTGCCAGCAGCTTAGAGCCGGACAGTCCGAATTCACCCCTCCACTTT
CASSLEPDSPNSPLHF
>TRBJ2-7|.|TRBV6-1|.
TGTGCCAGCAGTGAAGCGGGGGGGCCCCACGAGCAGTACTTC
CASSEAGGPHEQYF
>TRBJ2-1|.|TRBV20-1|.
TGCAGTGCTCCGCGGGCCACCTACAATGAGCAGTTCTTC
CSAPRATYNEQFF
>TRBJ1-5|.|TRBV18|few
TGTGCCAGCTCACCACGGGGGTCTCAGCCCCAGCATTTT
CASSPRGSQPQHF
>TRBJ2-1|TRBD2|TRBV11-1|.
TGTGCCAGCAGCCCGGAGGAGAGCGGGAACTACAATGAGCAGTTCTTC
CASSPEESGNYNEQFF
>TRBJ1-2|.|TRBV5-1|few
TGCGCCAGCAGCGTGGGATCGGGGAATATAGGTGGCTACACCTTC
CASSVGSGNIGGYTF
>TRBJ2-5|TRBD2|TRBV7-9|few
TGTGCCAGCAGGGTAGGATCTAGCGGGAAGCAGGCCCAGTACTTC
CASRVGSSGKQAQYF
>TRBJ1-1|.|TRBV14|.
TGTGCCAGCAGCCAAGCTCGGACAGTGAACACTGAAGCTTTCTTT
CASSQARTVNTEAFF
>TRBJ2-2|.|TRBV9|few
TGTGCCAGCAGGCAGGAGGATGACACCGGGGAGCTGTTTTTT
CASRQEDDTGELFF
>TRBJ2-6|.|TRBV7-2|.
TGTGCCAGCAGCTTATCGGCCAGCCGCTCTGGGGCCAACGTCCTGACTTTC
CASSLSASRSGANVLTF